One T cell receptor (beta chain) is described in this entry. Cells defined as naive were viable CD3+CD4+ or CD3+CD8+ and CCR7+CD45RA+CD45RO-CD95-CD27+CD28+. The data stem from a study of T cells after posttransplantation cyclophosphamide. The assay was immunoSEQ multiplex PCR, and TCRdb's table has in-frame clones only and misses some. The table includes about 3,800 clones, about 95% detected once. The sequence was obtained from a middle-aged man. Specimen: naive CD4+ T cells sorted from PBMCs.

The CDR3 nucleotides are TGCGCCAGCAGCTTGGATTTAGCCACCTACGAGCAGTACTTC. Translated: CASSLDLATYEQYF. The V call is TRBV5-1, the J call TRBJ2-7, with D unresolved. The ends were cut back, 0 bases at V and 2 bases at J, with 9 bases in the middle. The CDR3 contains 14 residues. Per germline, CDR1 SGHRS and CDR2 YFSETQ.